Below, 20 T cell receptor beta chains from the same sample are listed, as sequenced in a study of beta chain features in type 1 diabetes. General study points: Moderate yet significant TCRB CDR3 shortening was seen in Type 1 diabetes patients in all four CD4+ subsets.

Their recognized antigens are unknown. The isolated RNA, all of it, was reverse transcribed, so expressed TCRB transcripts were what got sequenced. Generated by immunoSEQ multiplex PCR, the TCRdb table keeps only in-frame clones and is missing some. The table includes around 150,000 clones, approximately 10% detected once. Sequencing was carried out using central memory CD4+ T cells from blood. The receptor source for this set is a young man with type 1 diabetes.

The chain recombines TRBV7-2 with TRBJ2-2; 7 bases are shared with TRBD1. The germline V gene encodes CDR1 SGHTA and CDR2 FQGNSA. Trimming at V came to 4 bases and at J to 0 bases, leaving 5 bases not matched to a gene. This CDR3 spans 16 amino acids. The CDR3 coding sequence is TGTGCCAGCAGCTACAGGGGTTACGCGAACACCGGGGAGCTGTTTTTT. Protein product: CASSYRGYANTGELFF.

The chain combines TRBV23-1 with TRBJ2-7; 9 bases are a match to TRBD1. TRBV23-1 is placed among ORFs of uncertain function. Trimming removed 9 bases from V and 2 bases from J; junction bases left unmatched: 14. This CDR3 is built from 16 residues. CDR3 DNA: TGCGCCAGAAAAGAACGGGACAGGGTATCACCCTACGAGCAGTACTTC. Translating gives CARKERDRVSPYEQYF.

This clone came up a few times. In nucleotides, the CDR3 is TGTGCCAGTAGTATGGTGTTAGCGGGAGCCTACGAGCAGTACTTC. Its protein product is CASSMVLAGAYEQYF. This chain joins TRBV19 and TRBJ2-7; 9 bases match TRBD2. The CDR3 is 15 residues long. V lost 3 bases and J lost 2; bases outside the gene matches: 5. The germline CDR1 and CDR2 sequences are LNHDA and SQIVND (reference sequence).

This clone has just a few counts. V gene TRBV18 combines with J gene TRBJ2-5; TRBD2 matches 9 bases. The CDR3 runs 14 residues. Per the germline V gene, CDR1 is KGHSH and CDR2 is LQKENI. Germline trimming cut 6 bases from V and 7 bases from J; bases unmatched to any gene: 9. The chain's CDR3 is CASSLAGGPRTQYF. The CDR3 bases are TGTGCCAGCTCCCTCGCGGGAGGGCCTAGGACCCAGTACTTC. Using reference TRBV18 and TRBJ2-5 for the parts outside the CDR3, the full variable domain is NAGVMQNPRHLVRRRGQEARLRCSPMKGHSHVYWYRQLPEEGLKFMVYLQKENIIDESGMPKERFSAEFPKEGPSILRIQQVVRGDSAAYFCASSLAGGPRTQYFGPGTRLLVL.

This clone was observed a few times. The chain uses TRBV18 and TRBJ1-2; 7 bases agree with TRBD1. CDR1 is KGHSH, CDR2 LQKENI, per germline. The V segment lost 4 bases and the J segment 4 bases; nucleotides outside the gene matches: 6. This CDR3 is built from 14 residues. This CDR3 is CASSLTGVLYGYTF. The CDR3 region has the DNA TGTGCCAGCTCACTAACAGGGGTTCTCTATGGCTACACCTTC.

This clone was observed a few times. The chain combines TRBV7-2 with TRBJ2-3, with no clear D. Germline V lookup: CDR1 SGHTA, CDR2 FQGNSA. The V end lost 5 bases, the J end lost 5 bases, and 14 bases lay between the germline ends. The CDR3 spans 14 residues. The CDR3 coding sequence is TGTGCCAGCAGCCAGCCACCGACTGGAGATACGCAGTATTTT. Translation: CASSQPPTGDTQYF.

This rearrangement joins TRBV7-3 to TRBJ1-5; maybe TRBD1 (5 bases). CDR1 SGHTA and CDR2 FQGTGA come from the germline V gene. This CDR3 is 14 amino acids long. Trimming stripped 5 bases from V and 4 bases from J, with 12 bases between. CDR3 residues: CASSPRQTNQPQHF. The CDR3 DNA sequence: TGTGCCAGCAGCCCGCGACAGACGAATCAGCCCCAGCATTTT.

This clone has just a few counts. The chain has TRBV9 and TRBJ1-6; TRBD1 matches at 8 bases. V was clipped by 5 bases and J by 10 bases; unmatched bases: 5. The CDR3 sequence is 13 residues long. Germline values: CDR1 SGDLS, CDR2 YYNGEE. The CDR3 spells CASRGQERSPLHF. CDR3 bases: TGTGCCAGCAGGGGACAGGAACGCTCACCCCTCCACTTT.

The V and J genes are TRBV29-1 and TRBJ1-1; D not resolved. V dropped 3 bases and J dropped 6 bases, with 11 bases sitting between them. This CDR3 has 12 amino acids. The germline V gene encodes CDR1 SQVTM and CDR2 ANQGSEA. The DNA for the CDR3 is TGCAGCGTTGATTCGGGTGGCTCTGAAGCTTTCTTT. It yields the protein CSVDSGGSEAFF.

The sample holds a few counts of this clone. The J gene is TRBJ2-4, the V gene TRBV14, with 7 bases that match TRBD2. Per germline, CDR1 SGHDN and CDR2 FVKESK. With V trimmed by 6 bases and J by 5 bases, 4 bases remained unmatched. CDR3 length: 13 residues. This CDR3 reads CASSLAVQNIQYF. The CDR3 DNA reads TGTGCCAGCAGTCTAGCGGTACAAAACATTCAGTACTTC.

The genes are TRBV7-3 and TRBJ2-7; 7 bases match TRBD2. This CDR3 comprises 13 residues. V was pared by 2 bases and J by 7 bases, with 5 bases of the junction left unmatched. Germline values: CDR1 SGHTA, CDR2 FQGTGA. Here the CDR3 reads CASSLAGALEQYF. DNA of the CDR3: TGTGCCAGCAGCTTAGCGGGAGCTCTTGAGCAGTACTTC. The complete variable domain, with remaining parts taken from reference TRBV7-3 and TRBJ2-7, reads GAGVSQTPSNKVTEKGKYVELRCDPISGHTALYWYRQSLGQGPEFLIYFQGTGAADDSGLPNDRFFAVRPEGSVSTLKIQRTERGDSAVYLCASSLAGALEQYFGPGTRLTVT.

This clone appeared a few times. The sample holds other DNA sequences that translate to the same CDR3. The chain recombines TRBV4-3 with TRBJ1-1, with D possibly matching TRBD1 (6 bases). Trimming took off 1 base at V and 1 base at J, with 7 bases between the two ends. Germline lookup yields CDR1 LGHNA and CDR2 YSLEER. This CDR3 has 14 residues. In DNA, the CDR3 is TGCGCCAGCAGCCAAGGGACAGCGAACACTGAAGCTTTCTTT. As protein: CASSQGTANTEAFF.

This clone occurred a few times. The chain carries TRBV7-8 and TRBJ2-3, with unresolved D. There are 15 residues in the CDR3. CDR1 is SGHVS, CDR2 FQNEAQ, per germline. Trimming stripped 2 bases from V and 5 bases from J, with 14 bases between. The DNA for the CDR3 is TGTGCCAGCAGCTTAACCGATGCACAACGAGATACGCAGTATTTT. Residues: CASSLTDAQRDTQYF.

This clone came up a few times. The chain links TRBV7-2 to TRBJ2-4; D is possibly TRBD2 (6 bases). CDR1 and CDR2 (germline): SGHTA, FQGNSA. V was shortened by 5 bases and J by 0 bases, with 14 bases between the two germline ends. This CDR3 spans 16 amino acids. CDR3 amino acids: CASSPGGSLAKNIQYF. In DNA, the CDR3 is TGTGCCAGCAGCCCCGGGGGATCCTTAGCCAAAAACATTCAGTACTTC.

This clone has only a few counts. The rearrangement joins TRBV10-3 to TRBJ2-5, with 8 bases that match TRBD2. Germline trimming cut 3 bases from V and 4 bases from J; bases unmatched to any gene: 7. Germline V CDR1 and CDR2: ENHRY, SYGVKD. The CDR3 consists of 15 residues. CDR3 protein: CAISDQRESPETQYF. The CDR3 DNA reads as TGTGCCATCAGTGATCAGCGGGAGTCCCCAGAGACCCAGTACTTC.

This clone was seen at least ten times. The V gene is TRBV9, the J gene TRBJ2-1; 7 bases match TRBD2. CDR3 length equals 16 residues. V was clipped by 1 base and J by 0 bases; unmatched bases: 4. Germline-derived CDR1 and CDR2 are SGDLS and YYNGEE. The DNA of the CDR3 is TGTGCCAGCAGCGTATCTGGCGGGAGCTCCTACAATGAGCAGTTCTTC. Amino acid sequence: CASSVSGGSSYNEQFF.

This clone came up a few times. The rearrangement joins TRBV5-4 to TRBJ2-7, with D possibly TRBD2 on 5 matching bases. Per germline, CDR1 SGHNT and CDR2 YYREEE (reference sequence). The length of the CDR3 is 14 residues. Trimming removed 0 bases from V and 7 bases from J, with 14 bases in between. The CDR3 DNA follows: TGTGCCAGCAGCTTGGTTTGGGGTCGGGGAGAGCAGTACTTC. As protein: CASSLVWGRGEQYF.

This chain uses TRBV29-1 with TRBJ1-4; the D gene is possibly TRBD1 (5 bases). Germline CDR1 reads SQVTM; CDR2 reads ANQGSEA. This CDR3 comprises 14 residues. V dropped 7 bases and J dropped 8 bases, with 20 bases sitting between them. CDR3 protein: CSARQYQGAEKLFF. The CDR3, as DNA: TGCAGCGCCCGGCAATATCAGGGTGCGGAAAAACTGTTTTTT.

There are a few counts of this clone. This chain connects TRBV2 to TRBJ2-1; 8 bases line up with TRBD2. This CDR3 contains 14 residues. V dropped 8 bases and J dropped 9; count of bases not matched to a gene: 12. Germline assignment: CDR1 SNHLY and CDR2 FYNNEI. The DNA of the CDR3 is TGTGCCAGCTCGCAGGGACTAGAGTGGGGTGAGCAGTTCTTC. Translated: CASSQGLEWGEQFF.

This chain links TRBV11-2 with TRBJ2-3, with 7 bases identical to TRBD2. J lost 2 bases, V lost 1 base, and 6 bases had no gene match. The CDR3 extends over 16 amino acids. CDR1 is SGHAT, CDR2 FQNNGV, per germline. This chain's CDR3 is CASSLGPSGYTDTQYF. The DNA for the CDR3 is TGTGCCAGCAGCTTAGGTCCTAGCGGATACACAGATACGCAGTATTTT.